These 23 T cell receptor beta chains share one sample of origin, sequenced in a study of spatial heterogeneity in lung cancer. Time point specified: blood at routine non-recurrence follow-up after resection. Extraction of whole RNA from tumor, nontumor lung or frozen PBMC preceded unsorted sequencing. Using its own MiXCR run on the 5' RACE reads, TCRdb lists one record per CDR3 protein. The sample consists of around 47,000 distinct CDR3 sequences, roughly 7.4% of them appearing once. The sequences come from PBMCs, collected at follow-up. These receptors all stem from a female donor with early-stage non-small cell lung cancer.

There are many counts of this clonotype. The gene calls are TRBV7-9 and TRBJ2-3; D is ambiguous. Germline V lookup: CDR1 SEHNR, CDR2 FQNEAQ (reference sequence). The CDR3 loop spans 18 amino acids. V was clipped by 3 bases and J by 4 bases, with 23 bases between them. The CDR3 nucleotides are TGTGCCAGCAGCTTTACGGTCTTTGTTGGCTACCCCTCAGATACGCAGTATTTT. Encoded protein: CASSFTVFVGYPSDTQYF.

This clonotype came up a few times. The V call is TRBV5-8, the J call TRBJ2-3; a possible D gene is TRBD2 (6 bases). Trimming pared 4 bases from V and 1 base from J, leaving 19 bases between. CDR3 length: 17 amino acids. Germline CDR1 and CDR2: SGHTS and YDEGEE. DNA of the CDR3: TGTGCCAGCAGCAAGGCCCCAAAGTGGGGGGGCACAGATACGCAGTATTTT. Its protein is CASSKAPKWGGTDTQYF.

This clonotype has a handful of counts. V and J are TRBV20-1 and TRBJ1-5, with D perhaps matching TRBD1 (5 bases). CDR1 and CDR2 from the germline V gene are DFQATT and SNEGSKA (reference sequence). Trimming took off 5 bases at V and 6 bases at J, with 17 bases between the two ends. This CDR3 comprises 14 residues. The CDR3 reads CSADGTEAGQPQHF. The CDR3 bases are TGCAGTGCTGATGGGACGGAGGCAGGTCAGCCCCAGCATTTT.

This clonotype has ten or more counts. V gene TRBV12-3 or TRBV12-4 combines with J gene TRBJ2-2, with D tentatively TRBD1 (5 bases). The V gene lost 3 bases and the J gene lost 4 bases, with 12 bases spanning the gap. The CDR3 extends over 15 amino acids. CDR3 region: CASSFVWGSTGELFF. As DNA, the CDR3 is TGTGCCAGCAGTTTCGTATGGGGCTCCACCGGGGAGCTGTTTTTT.

This rearrangement joins TRBV11-2 to TRBJ1-1, with 8 bases matching TRBD1. After removal of 5 bases from V and 0 bases from J, the junction contained 8 bases not matched to a gene. Germline CDR1 is SGHAT and CDR2 is FQNNGV. The CDR3 extends over 16 amino acids. This CDR3 is CASSPRGQAMNTEAFF. In DNA form, the CDR3 reads TGTGCCAGCAGCCCCAGGGGACAGGCCATGAACACTGAAGCTTTCTTT.

Many counts were recorded for this clonotype. The chain links TRBV20-1 to TRBJ1-2; a possible D gene is TRBD1 (5 bases). The V gene's germline CDR1 is DFQATT and CDR2 SNEGSKA (reference sequence). V was cut by 6 bases and J by 3 bases, with 17 bases left in between. This CDR3 comprises 14 residues. Written as DNA, the CDR3 is TGCAGTGCAAGCGCCGGGGGTTTTGACTATGGCTACACCTTC. Protein sequence: CSASAGGFDYGYTF.

This clonotype occurred many times. The rearrangement joins TRBV7-6 to TRBJ1-3; no definite D call. Germline CDR1 SGHVS, CDR2 FNYEAQ. CDR3 length equals 14 residues. Trimming pared 2 bases from V and 1 base from J, leaving 6 bases between. The CDR3 region has the DNA TGTGCCAGCAGCTTACCGAGTTCTGGAAACACCATATATTTT. This codes for CASSLPSSGNTIYF.

A few counts support this clonotype. The V call is TRBV5-1, the J call TRBJ2-1; maybe TRBD2 (6 bases). Germline V gene data show CDR1 as SGHRS and CDR2 as YFSETQ. V was cut by 4 bases and J by 7 bases, with 18 bases left in between. This CDR3 has 15 amino acids. CDR3 sequence reads: CASSPAAGTGNEQFF. The CDR3 coding sequence is TGCGCCAGCAGCCCCGCCGCGGGGACTGGGAATGAGCAGTTCTTC.

This clonotype was found many times. The chain combines TRBV20-1 with TRBJ1-2; the match to TRBD1 covers 7 bases. Germline V gene lookup returns CDR1 DFQATT and CDR2 SNEGSKA (reference sequence). V shed 3 bases and J 8 bases; nucleotides not matched to a gene: 6. The CDR3 totals 12 residues. The CDR3 loop reads CSASDREYGYTF. In DNA form, the CDR3 reads TGCAGTGCTAGCGACAGGGAGTACGGCTACACCTTC.

Many counts were recorded for this clonotype. The genes are TRBV7-8 and TRBJ2-7, with TRBD2 as a possible D gene (6 bases). The V and J ends lost 0 bases and 4 bases respectively, with 13 bases between them. Germline-derived CDR1 and CDR2 are SGHVS and FQNEAQ. This CDR3 spans 15 amino acids. CDR3 nucleotide sequence: TGTGCCAGCAGCTTAGCGAGGGGAGGCGGGTACGAGCAGTACTTC. Translated: CASSLARGGGYEQYF.

This clonotype was observed a handful of times. The chain joins TRBV28 to TRBJ1-3; D ambiguous. The germline gives CDR1 MDHEN, CDR2 SYDVKM. This CDR3 region has 15 residues. Trimming removed 1 base at V and 4 bases at J, with 11 bases between. In DNA form, the CDR3 reads TGTGCCAGCAGTTTATTTGATAAGCCAGGAAACACCATATATTTT. This codes for CASSLFDKPGNTIYF.

This clonotype was seen repeatedly, ten times or more. The chain recombines TRBV5-1 with TRBJ2-3; D perhaps matches TRBD1 (6 bases). This CDR3 region has 17 residues. Trimming took 0 bases from V and 0 from J, leaving 14 bases between them. Germline V gives CDR1 SGHRS, CDR2 YFSETQ. This CDR3 reads CASSLAQGAISTDTQYF. The CDR3 nucleotides are TGCGCCAGCAGCTTGGCACAGGGCGCAATAAGCACAGATACGCAGTATTTT.

This clonotype was seen only a few times. This chain joins TRBV7-2 and TRBJ2-3; D gene ambiguous. With 0 bases removed from V and 6 bases from J, the gap between germline ends came to 13 bases. Germline V gives CDR1 SGHTA, CDR2 FQGNSA. The CDR3 covers 15 residues. DNA of the CDR3: TGTGCCAGCAGCTTAGCGCTGAGCGCTCGGGATACGCAGTATTTT. This translates into CASSLALSARDTQYF.

The chain is built from TRBV6-1 and TRBJ1-1, with 8 bases lining up with TRBD1. The V gene end was trimmed by 4 bases and the J gene end by 6 bases; junction bases not matched to a gene: 13. The length of the CDR3 is 16 residues. The germline V gene has CDR1 MNHNS and CDR2 SASEGT. The CDR3 protein is CASSVETGTGLAEAFF. The DNA of the CDR3 is TGTGCCAGCAGTGTAGAGACCGGGACAGGATTGGCTGAAGCTTTCTTT.

This clonotype has a handful of counts. The chain carries TRBV5-5 and TRBJ2-5, with 8 bases identical to TRBD2. This CDR3 is built from 14 residues. The germline gives CDR1 SGHKS, CDR2 YYEKEE (reference sequence). The J segment lost 5 bases and the V segment lost 0 bases, leaving 3 bases of the junction unmatched. The CDR3 sequence is CASSLELAVETQYF. CDR3 DNA: TGTGCCAGCAGCTTGGAACTAGCGGTTGAGACCCAGTACTTC.

This clonotype has a count of ten or more. V gene TRBV18 combines with J gene TRBJ1-1; D is perhaps TRBD1 (5 bases). Germline V lookup: CDR1 KGHSH, CDR2 LQKENI. V shed 6 bases and J shed 1 base, with 12 bases lying between them. The CDR3 is 14 residues long. The CDR3 DNA reads TGTGCCAGCTCGGAGGGGTTTGGGAACACTGAAGCTTTCTTT. Residues: CASSEGFGNTEAFF.

This clonotype came up many times. The chain carries TRBV6-2 or TRBV6-3 and TRBJ1-2, with 7 bases aligning to TRBD1. Looked up from germline, CDR1 is MNHEY and CDR2 is SVGEGT. V was clipped by 6 bases and J by 4 bases; unmatched bases: 8. The CDR3 extends over 14 amino acids. CDR3 sequence: CASSPSQGVYGYTF. The CDR3 bases are TGTGCCAGCAGCCCCAGTCAGGGGGTCTATGGCTACACCTTC.

Ten or more counts support this clonotype. The rearrangement joins TRBV7-3 to TRBJ2-3, with TRBD2 identical over 13 bases. In germline, CDR1 is SGHTA, CDR2 FQGTGA. With 5 bases clipped from V and 8 bases from J, the junction kept 16 bases outside the gene matches. This CDR3 region has 18 residues. The CDR3: CASSPRTSGGRVPFTQYF. CDR3 coding DNA: TGTGCCAGCAGCCCCCGGACTAGCGGGGGTCGTGTCCCCTTTACGCAGTATTTT.

This clonotype was observed many times. The V call is TRBV12-3 or TRBV12-4, the J call TRBJ1-2; no definite D call. Between the trimmed V and J ends, which lost 2 bases and 7 bases, there was a span of 8 bases. The CDR3 contains 12 residues. CDR3 DNA: TGTGCCAGCAGTTTAAAGGTTTCTGGCTACACCTTC. Translated: CASSLKVSGYTF.

CDR3 coding DNA: TGTGCCAGCAGCTTAGATTTGGCTCAGCCCCAGCATTTT. It specifies CASSLDLAQPQHF. V usage is TRBV11-2 and J usage is TRBJ1-5; D is uncertain. Between the trimmed V and J ends, which lost 0 bases and 6 bases, there was a span of 6 bases. The CDR3 contains 13 residues. The V gene's germline CDR1 is SGHAT and CDR2 FQNNGV. Full variable domain (missing parts from reference TRBV11-2 and TRBJ1-5): EAGVAQSPRYKIIEKRQSVAFWCNPISGHATLYWYQQILGQGPKLLIQFQNNGVVDDSQLPKDRFSAERLKGVDSTLKIQPAKLEDSAVYLCASSLDLAQPQHFGDGTRLSIL.

The chain couples TRBV2 to TRBJ2-7; either TRBD1 or TRBD2 may fit D (6 bases each). Trimming removed 8 bases at V and 3 bases at J, with 20 bases between. Germline values: CDR1 SNHLY, CDR2 FYNNEI. The CDR3 covers 15 residues. The CDR3 is CASGWGAKHDYEQYF. The DNA for the CDR3 is TGTGCCAGCGGTTGGGGGGCGAAGCATGACTACGAGCAGTACTTC.

Only a few counts were recorded for this clonotype. The gene calls are TRBV24-1 and TRBJ2-1; 8 bases fit TRBD2. The CDR3 covers 17 residues. The germline V gene encodes CDR1 KGHDR and CDR2 SFDVKD. Losses at the gene ends were 0 bases for V and 1 base for J; bases not matched to a gene: 4. CDR3: CATSDLRGGWSYNEQFF. The DNA for the CDR3 is TGTGCCACCAGTGATTTGCGGGGGGGGTGGTCCTACAATGAGCAGTTCTTC.

This clonotype was counted only a few times. The chain employs TRBV28 and TRBJ2-7; possibly TRBD1 for D (5 bases). Between the trimmed V and J ends, which lost 7 bases and 1 base, there was a span of 17 bases. This CDR3 spans 15 amino acids. Germline assignment: CDR1 MDHEN and CDR2 SYDVKM. The DNA of the CDR3 is TGTGCCAGCAATCCACTTACATCAGGGTCCTACGAGCAGTACTTC. Its protein product is CASNPLTSGSYEQYF. Using reference TRBV28 and TRBJ2-7 for the parts outside the CDR3, the full variable domain is DVKVTQSSRYLVKRTGEKVFLECVQDMDHENMFWYRQDPGLGLRLIYFSYDVKMKEKGDIPEGYSVSREKKERFSLILESASTNQTSMYLCASNPLTSGSYEQYFGPGTRLTVT.